This T cell receptor beta chain was sequenced during a study of liver allograft versus peripheral blood T cells. Looking at the study overall: Repertoires from peripheral blood of liver transplant recipients were compared with those inside their transplanted livers.

One entry per CDR3 protein, called by TCRdb with MiXCR from the reads. The table shows about 6,500 distinct CDR3 sequences, with roughly 20% occurring only once. This clonotype was counted many times. What it binds is not known. Study conclusions and caveats: There were reportedly differences between T cell receptor repertoires inside liver allografts and those in peripheral blood.

V lost 2 bases and J 6 bases, leaving 18 bases between the germline ends. CDR3 length: 16 residues. Germline assignment: CDR1 MNHNS and CDR2 SASEGT. The rearrangement uses TRBV6-1 and TRBJ2-3; perhaps D is TRBD1 or TRBD2 (5 bases each). This TCR was recovered from a human patient who had a liver transplant. Some T cells may arise from the graft donor. CDR3 in DNA: TGTGCCAGCAGTGAAAATGCAGGCTGGGGACCGGATACGCAGTATTTT. This translates into CASSENAGWGPDTQYF.